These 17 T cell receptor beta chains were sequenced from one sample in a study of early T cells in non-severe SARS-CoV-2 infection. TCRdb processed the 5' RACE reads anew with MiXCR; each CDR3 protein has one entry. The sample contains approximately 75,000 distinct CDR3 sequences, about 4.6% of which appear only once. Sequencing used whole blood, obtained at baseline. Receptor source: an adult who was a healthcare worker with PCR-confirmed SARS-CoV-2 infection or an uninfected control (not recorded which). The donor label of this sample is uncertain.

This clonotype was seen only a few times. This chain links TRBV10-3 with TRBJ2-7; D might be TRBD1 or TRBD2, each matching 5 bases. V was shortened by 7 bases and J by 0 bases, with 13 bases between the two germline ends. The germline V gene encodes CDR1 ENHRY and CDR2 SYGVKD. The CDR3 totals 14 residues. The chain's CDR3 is CAITRDGPSYEQYF. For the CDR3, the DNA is TGTGCCATCACCCGGGACGGACCCTCCTACGAGCAGTACTTC.

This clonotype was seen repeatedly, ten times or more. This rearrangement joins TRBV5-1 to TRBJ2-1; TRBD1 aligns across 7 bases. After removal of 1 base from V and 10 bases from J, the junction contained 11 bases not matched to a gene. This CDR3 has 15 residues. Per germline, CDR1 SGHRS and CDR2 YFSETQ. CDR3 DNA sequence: TGCGCCAGCAGCTTGATGAGTGACAGGGCTCAAGAGCAGTTCTTC. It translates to CASSLMSDRAQEQFF.

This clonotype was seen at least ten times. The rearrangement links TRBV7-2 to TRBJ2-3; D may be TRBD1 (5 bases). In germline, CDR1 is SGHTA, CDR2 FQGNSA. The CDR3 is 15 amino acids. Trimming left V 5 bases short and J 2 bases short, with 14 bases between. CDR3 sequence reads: CASSRIPGSTDTQYF. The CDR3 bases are TGTGCCAGCAGCCGTATCCCAGGGTCCACAGATACGCAGTATTTT.

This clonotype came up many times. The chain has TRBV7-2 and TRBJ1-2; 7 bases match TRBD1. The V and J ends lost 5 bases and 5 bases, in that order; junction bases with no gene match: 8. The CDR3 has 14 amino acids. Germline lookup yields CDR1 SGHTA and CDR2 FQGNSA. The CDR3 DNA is TGTGCCAGCAGCCGCCTAGGGACAGCATATGGCTACACCTTC. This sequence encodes CASSRLGTAYGYTF.

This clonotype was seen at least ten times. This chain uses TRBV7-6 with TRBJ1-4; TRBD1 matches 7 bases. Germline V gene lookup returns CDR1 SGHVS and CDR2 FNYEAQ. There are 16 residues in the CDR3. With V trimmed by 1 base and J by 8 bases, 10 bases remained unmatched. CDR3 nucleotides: TGTGCCAGCAGCTTAGAGACGACAGGGTGGGAAGAAAAACTGTTTTTT. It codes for CASSLETTGWEEKLFF.

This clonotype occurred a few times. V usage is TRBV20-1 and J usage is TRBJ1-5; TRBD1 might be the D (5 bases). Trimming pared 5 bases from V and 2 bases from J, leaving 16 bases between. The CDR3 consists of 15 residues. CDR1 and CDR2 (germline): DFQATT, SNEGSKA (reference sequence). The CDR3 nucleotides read TGCAGTGCTGCCCGGACGCAGGGACGCAATCAGCCCCAGCATTTT. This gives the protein CSAARTQGRNQPQHF.

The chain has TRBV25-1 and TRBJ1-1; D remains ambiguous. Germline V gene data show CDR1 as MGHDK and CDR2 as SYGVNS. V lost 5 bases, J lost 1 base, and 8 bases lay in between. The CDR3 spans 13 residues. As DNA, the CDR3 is TGTGCCAGCAGTTCCTCACCGAACACTGAAGCTTTCTTT. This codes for CASSSSPNTEAFF.

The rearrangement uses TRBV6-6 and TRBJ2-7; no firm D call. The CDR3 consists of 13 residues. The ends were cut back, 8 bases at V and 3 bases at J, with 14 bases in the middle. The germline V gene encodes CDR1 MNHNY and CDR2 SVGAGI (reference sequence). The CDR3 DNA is TGTGCCAGCGGAGCCTTGGCTAACTACGAGCAGTACTTC. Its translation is CASGALANYEQYF.

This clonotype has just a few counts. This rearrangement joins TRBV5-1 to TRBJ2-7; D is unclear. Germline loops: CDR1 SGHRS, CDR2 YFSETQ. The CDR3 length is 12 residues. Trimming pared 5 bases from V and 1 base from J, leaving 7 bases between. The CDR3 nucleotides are TGCGCCAGCAGTATAGGATCCTACGAGCAGTACTTC. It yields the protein CASSIGSYEQYF. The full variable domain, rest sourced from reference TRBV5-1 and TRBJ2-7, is KAGVTQTPRYLIKTRGQQVTLSCSPISGHRSVSWYQQTPGQGLQFLFEYFSETQRNKGNFPGRFSGRQFSNSRSEMNVSTLELGDSALYLCASSIGSYEQYFGPGTRLTVT.

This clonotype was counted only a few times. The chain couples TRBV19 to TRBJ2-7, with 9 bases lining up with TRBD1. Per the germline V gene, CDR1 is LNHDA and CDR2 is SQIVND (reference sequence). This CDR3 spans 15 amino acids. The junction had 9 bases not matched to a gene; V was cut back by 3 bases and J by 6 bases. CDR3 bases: TGTGCCAGTAGTATTTTGGCGGGACAGGGAGGCGAGCAGTACTTC. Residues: CASSILAGQGGEQYF.

Written as DNA, the CDR3 is TGTGCCAGCAGCTTAGGACAGGTCCTCAGCTATGGCTACACCTTC. Translation gives CASSLGQVLSYGYTF. V and J are TRBV7-2 and TRBJ1-2; D is perhaps TRBD1 (6 bases). V was cut by 1 base and J by 4 bases, with 13 bases left in between. This CDR3 has 15 amino acids. From germline, CDR1 is SGHTA and CDR2 FQGNSA.

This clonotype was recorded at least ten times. CDR3 bases: TGTGCCAGCAGCTTGCCCTCTGGAAACACCATATATTTT. This translates into CASSLPSGNTIYF. The rearrangement uses TRBV7-2 and TRBJ1-3; D call uncertain. Between the trimmed V and J ends, which lost 3 bases and 0 bases, there was a span of 3 bases. This CDR3 has 13 amino acids. Per germline, CDR1 SGHTA and CDR2 FQGNSA.

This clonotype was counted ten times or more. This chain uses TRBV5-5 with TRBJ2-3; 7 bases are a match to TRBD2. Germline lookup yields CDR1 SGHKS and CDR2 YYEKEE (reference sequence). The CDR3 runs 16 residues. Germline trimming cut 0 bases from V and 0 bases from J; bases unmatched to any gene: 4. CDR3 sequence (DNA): TGTGCCAGCAGCTTGGAAGCGGGGCCGAGCACAGATACGCAGTATTTT. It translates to CASSLEAGPSTDTQYF.

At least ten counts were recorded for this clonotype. Here the CDR3 DNA reads TGCAGTGGAGTAGCGGACCCGCTCGGGGAGCAGTTCTTC. Protein sequence: CSGVADPLGEQFF. The chain uses TRBV20-1 and TRBJ2-1; tentative D call: TRBD2 (6 bases). The CDR3 covers 13 residues. V lost 7 bases to trimming and J lost 10 bases, with 20 bases between them. Per germline, CDR1 DFQATT and CDR2 SNEGSKA (reference sequence).

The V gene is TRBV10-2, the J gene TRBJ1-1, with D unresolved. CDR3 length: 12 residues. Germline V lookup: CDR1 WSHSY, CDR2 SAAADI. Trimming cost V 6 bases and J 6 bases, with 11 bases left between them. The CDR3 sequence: CASRAVSSEAFF. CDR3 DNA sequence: TGCGCCAGCAGAGCCGTTTCGTCTGAAGCTTTCTTT.

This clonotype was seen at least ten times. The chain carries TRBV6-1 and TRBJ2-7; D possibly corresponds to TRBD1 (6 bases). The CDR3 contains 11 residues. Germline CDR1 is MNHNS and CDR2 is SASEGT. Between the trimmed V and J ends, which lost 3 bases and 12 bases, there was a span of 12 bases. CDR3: CASSDGTTGYF. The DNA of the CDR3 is TGTGCCAGCAGTGACGGGACAACGGGGTACTTC.

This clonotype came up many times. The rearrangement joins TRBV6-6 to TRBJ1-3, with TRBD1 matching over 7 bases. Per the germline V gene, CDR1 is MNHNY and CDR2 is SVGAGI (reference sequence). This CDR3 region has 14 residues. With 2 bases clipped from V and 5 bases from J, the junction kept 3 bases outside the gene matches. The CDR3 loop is CASSYGTARNTIYF. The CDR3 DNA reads TGTGCCAGCAGTTACGGGACAGCCCGAAACACCATATATTTT.